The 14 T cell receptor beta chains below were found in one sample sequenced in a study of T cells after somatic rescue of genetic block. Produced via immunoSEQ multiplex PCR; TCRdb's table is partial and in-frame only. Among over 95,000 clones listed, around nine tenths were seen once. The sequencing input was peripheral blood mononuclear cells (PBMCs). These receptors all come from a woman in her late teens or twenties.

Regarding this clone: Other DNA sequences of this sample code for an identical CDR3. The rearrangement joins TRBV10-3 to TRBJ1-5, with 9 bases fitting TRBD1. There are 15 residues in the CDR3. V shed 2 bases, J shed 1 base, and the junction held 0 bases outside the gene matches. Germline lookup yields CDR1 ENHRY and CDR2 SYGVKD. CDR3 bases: TGTGCCATCAGTGAGGGACAGGGGAGCAATCAGCCCCAGCATTTT. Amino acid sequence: CAISEGQGSNQPQHF.

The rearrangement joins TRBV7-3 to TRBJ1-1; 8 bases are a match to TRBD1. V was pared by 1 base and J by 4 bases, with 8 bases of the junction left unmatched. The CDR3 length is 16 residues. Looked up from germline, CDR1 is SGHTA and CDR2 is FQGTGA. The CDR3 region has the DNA TGTGCCAGCAGCTTAATACCGACAGGGGCCTTCACTGAAGCTTTCTTT. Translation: CASSLIPTGAFTEAFF.

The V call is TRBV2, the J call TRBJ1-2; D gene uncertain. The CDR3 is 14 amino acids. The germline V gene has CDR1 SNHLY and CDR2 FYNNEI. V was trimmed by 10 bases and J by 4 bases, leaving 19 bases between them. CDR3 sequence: CATVPLSGVYGYTF. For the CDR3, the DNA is TGTGCCACCGTCCCCCTAAGCGGAGTCTATGGCTACACCTTC. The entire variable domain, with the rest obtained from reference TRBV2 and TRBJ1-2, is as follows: EPEVTQTPSHQVTQMGQEVILRCVPISNHLYFYWYRQILGQKVEFLVSFYNNEISEKSEIFDDQFSVERPDGSNFTLKIRSTKLEDSAMYFCATVPLSGVYGYTFGSGTRLTVV.

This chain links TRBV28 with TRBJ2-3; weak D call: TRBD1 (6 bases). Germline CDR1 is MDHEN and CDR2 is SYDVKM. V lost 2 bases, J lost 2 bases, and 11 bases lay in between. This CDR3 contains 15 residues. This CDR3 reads CASSLPTGLTDTQYF. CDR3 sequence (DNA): TGTGCCAGCAGTTTACCGACAGGTCTCACAGATACGCAGTATTTT.

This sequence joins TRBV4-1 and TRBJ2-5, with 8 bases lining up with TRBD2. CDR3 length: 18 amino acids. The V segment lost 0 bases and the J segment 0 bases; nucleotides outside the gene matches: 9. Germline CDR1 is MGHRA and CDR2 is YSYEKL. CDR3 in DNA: TGCGCCAGCAGCCAAGAATTCAGGAGCGGGGGTTACCAAGAGACCCAGTACTTC. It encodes CASSQEFRSGGYQETQYF.

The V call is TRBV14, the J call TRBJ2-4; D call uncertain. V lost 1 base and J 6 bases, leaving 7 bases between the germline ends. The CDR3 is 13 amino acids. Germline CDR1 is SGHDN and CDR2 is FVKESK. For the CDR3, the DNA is TGTGCCAGCAGCCAAGGGTCAAGAAACATTCAGTACTTC. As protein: CASSQGSRNIQYF.

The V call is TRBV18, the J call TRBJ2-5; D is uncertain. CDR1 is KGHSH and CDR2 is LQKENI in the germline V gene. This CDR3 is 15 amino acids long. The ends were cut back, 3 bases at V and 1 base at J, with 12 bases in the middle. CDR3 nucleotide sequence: TGTGCCAGCTCACCGAACGTTGGATCCCAAGAGACCCAGTACTTC. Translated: CASSPNVGSQETQYF.

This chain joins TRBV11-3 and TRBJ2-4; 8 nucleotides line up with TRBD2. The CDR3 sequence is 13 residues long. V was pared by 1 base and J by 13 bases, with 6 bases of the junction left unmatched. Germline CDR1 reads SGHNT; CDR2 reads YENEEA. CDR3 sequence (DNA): TGTGCCAGCAGCTTAGGGGAACTAGCGGAACAGTACTTC. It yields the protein CASSLGELAEQYF.

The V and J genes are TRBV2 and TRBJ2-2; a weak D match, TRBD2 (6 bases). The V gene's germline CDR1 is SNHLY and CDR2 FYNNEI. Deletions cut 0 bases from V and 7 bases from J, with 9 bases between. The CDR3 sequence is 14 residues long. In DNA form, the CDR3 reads TGTGCCAGCAGTGAAGCCGGGGGTGGCGGGGAGCTGTTTTTT. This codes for CASSEAGGGGELFF.

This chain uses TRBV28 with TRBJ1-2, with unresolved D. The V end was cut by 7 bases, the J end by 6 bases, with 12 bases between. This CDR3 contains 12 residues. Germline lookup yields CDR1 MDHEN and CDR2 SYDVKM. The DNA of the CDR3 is TGTGCCAGCATCACCCGACTACATGGCTACACCTTC. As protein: CASITRLHGYTF.

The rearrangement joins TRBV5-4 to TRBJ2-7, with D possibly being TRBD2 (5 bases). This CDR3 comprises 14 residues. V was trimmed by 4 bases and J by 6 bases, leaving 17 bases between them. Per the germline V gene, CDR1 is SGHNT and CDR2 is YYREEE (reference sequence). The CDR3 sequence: CASSSDWLAGEQYF. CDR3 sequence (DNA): TGTGCCAGCAGCAGTGATTGGCTAGCAGGCGAGCAGTACTTC.

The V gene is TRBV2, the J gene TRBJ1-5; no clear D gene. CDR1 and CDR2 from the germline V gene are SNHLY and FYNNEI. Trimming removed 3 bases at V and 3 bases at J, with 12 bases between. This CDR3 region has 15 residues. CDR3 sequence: CASSEEGPFNQPQHF. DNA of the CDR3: TGTGCCAGCAGTGAGGAAGGCCCCTTCAATCAGCCCCAGCATTTT.

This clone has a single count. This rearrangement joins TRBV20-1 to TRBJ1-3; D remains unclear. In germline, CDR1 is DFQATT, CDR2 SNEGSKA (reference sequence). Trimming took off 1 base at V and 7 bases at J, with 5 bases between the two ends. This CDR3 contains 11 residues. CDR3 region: CSARVSNTIYF. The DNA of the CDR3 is TGCAGTGCTAGAGTTTCGAACACCATATATTTT.

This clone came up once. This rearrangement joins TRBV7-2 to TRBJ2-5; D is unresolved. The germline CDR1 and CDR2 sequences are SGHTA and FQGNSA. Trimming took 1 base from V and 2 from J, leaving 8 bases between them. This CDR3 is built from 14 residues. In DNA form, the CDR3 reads TGTGCCAGCAGCTTAGGAAGCACTCAAGAGACCCAGTACTTC. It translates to CASSLGSTQETQYF.